Shown below are 11 T cell receptor beta chains from a single sample sequenced in a study of T cells after yellow fever vaccination (dated by TCRdb to between 2018 and 2021). Read against the paper, the sample's treatment or condition label means: live attenuated yellow fever vaccine strain. Libraries were built with 5' RACE. This sample was sequenced with an Illumina NovaSeq 6000. TCRdb reprocessed the public reads (quality trimming at Q25 with fastp, clone calling with MiXCR) and kept in-frame beta chains. Identical CDR3 protein sequences are pooled into one entry, listed with their most common genes and DNA. The sample table shows 150,000 to 200,000 distinct CDR3 sequences, and approximately 10% are seen once. Of the sample, 30% to 45% falls within the top ten clones. The specimen was CD8+ T cells sorted from PBMCs, collected 15 days after the yellow fever booster vaccination. The receptor source for this set is a man aged 18 to 30 who received the YFV17D yellow fever vaccine.

There are a few counts of this clonotype. V and J are TRBV7-9 and TRBJ1-5; D ambiguous. V was clipped by 8 bases and J by 6 bases, with 11 bases between them. The CDR3 sequence is 12 residues long. Germline CDR1 reads SEHNR; CDR2 reads FQNEAQ (reference sequence). This chain's CDR3 is CASRLGGQPQHF. The CDR3 DNA follows: TGTGCCAGCCGGCTGGGAGGTCAGCCCCAGCATTTT.

The chain carries TRBV29-1 and TRBJ2-3; 8 nucleotides agree with TRBD2. Germline V gene data show CDR1 as SQVTM and CDR2 as ANQGSEA. The V and J ends lost 5 bases and 2 bases, in that order; junction bases with no gene match: 9. The CDR3 runs 15 residues. CDR3 sequence (DNA): TGCAGCGTTCGTGGGGCTAGCGGGTACACAGATACGCAGTATTTT. Amino acid sequence: CSVRGASGYTDTQYF.

This clonotype came up many times. The chain uses TRBV4-1 and TRBJ1-1; tentatively, D is TRBD1 (6 bases). V lost 0 bases and J 1 base, leaving 15 bases between the germline ends. The CDR3 covers 17 residues. CDR1 and CDR2 (germline): MGHRA, YSYEKL. CDR3 region: CASSQEAPGGRNTEAFF. The CDR3 DNA is TGCGCCAGCAGCCAAGAGGCGCCCGGGGGGCGGAACACTGAAGCTTTCTTT.

This clonotype was found a few times. One end of the junction does not line up with germline, which may come from a read error. This rearrangement joins TRBV7-2 to TRBJ2-1, with 12 positions matching TRBD2. The CDR3 extends over 16 amino acids. Germline V gene lookup returns CDR1 SGHTA and CDR2 FQGNSA. The CDR3 region has the DNA TGTGCCAGCAGCCTAGCGGGGGGGCCTCCCTACAATGAGCAGTTCTTC. Its translation is CASSLAGGPPYNEQFF.

The chain is built from TRBV7-3 and TRBJ2-1; TRBD2 matches at 11 bases. The junction had 5 bases not matched to a gene; V was cut back by 5 bases and J by 5 bases. CDR1 and CDR2 (germline): SGHTA, FQGTGA. The CDR3 totals 15 residues. The CDR3 here is CASSILAGGNNEQFF. As DNA, the CDR3 is TGTGCCAGCAGCATTCTAGCGGGGGGAAACAATGAGCAGTTCTTC.

The chain carries TRBV18 and TRBJ2-1, with 10 positions matching TRBD1. The CDR3 is 16 residues long. The ends lost 5 bases at V and 4 bases at J; junction bases unmatched: 8. Germline V gene data show CDR1 as KGHSH and CDR2 as LQKENI. The CDR3 nucleotides read TGTGCCAGCTCAACGCCGGGACAGGGGCAGTACAATGAGCAGTTCTTC. As protein: CASSTPGQGQYNEQFF.

This clonotype occurred a few times. V usage is TRBV18 and J usage is TRBJ1-1; D is uncertain. This CDR3 has 12 amino acids. Per the germline V gene, CDR1 is KGHSH and CDR2 is LQKENI. Trimming took off 1 base at V and 5 bases at J, with 5 bases between the two ends. The chain's CDR3 is CASSPRQTEAFF. The CDR3, as DNA: TGTGCCAGCTCACCACGGCAAACTGAAGCTTTCTTT. The entire variable domain, with the rest obtained from reference TRBV18 and TRBJ1-1, is as follows: NAGVMQNPRHLVRRRGQEARLRCSPMKGHSHVYWYRQLPEEGLKFMVYLQKENIIDESGMPKERFSAEFPKEGPSILRIQQVVRGDSAAYFCASSPRQTEAFFGQGTRLTVV.

The rearrangement joins TRBV9 to TRBJ2-1; TRBD2 matches at 10 bases. The V gene end was trimmed by 4 bases and the J gene end by 1 base; junction bases not matched to a gene: 8. This CDR3 contains 17 residues. Germline V gives CDR1 SGDLS, CDR2 YYNGEE. The CDR3 region is CASSPNSGGSSYNEQFF. The DNA for the CDR3 is TGTGCCAGCAGCCCAAATAGCGGGGGGAGTTCCTACAATGAGCAGTTCTTC.

The chain uses TRBV2 and TRBJ1-1; D is perhaps TRBD1 (5 bases). This CDR3 is 13 amino acids long. Per the germline V gene, CDR1 is SNHLY and CDR2 is FYNNEI. Trimming took off 6 bases at V and 2 bases at J, with 10 bases between the two ends. CDR3: CASSGGDNTEAFF. The CDR3 DNA reads TGTGCCAGCAGCGGAGGGGATAACACTGAAGCTTTCTTT.

This clonotype was observed a few times. The genes are TRBV2 and TRBJ2-5; 7 bases map to TRBD1. J gave up 5 bases and V 7 bases, and 7 bases lay outside the gene matches. The germline gives CDR1 SNHLY, CDR2 FYNNEI. This CDR3 comprises 13 residues. CDR3 amino acids: CASKQGGRETQYF. The CDR3 nucleotides read TGTGCCAGCAAGCAAGGGGGCCGGGAGACCCAGTACTTC. The whole variable domain, filled in from reference TRBV2 and TRBJ2-5, reads EPEVTQTPSHQVTQMGQEVILRCVPISNHLYFYWYRQILGQKVEFLVSFYNNEISEKSEIFDDQFSVERPDGSNFTLKIRSTKLEDSAMYFCASKQGGRETQYFGPGTRLLVL.

The CDR3 DNA reads TGTGCCAGCAGCTATGAATCGGCGCCCGTGAATGAGCAGTTCTTC. This sequence encodes CASSYESAPVNEQFF. The chain uses TRBV9 and TRBJ2-1; D unclear. This CDR3 is 15 amino acids long. Germline values: CDR1 SGDLS, CDR2 YYNGEE. Trimming shortened V by 4 bases and J by 7 bases, and 18 bases separated the two germline ends.